A single sample is the source of the 16 T cell receptor beta chains below, sequenced in a study of OX40 agonist ivuxolimab in advanced cancers. Clones were sequenced by immunoSEQ multiplex PCR, and TCRdb holds only the in-frame ones, with some missing. The sample lists 52,000 or so clones, over 80% occurring once. The material was CD4+ or CD8+ T cells sorted from blood, obtained in a trial of the OX40 agonist ivuxolimab. The receptors here all came from an adult with an advanced solid tumor such as melanoma, head and neck, liver or kidney cancer.

The genes are TRBV11-2 and TRBJ1-1; a possible D gene is TRBD1 (6 bases). Germline loops: CDR1 SGHAT, CDR2 FQNNGV. V gave up 2 bases and J gave up 4 bases, with 14 bases separating them. The CDR3 consists of 15 residues. The CDR3 loop reads CASSLIGGGGTEAFF. In DNA, the CDR3 is TGTGCCAGCAGCTTAATCGGCGGGGGCGGCACTGAAGCTTTCTTT.

By share, this clone ranks as medium-sized (0.01 to 0.1%). The V call is TRBV6-6, the J call TRBJ1-5; 8 bases align to TRBD1. V gave up 6 bases and J gave up 0 bases; unmatched junction bases: 1. Germline-derived CDR1 and CDR2 are MNHNY and SVGAGI (reference sequence). The CDR3 runs 14 residues. CDR3 sequence (DNA): TGTGCCAGCAGGACAGGGGATAGCAATCAGCCCCAGCATTTT. Residues: CASRTGDSNQPQHF.

The chain recombines TRBV28 with TRBJ1-5; D not resolved. V gave up 7 bases and J gave up 0 bases, with 16 bases separating them. The germline CDR1 and CDR2 sequences are MDHEN and SYDVKM. This CDR3 comprises 16 residues. CDR3: CASTTLLAGSNQPQHF. As DNA, the CDR3 is TGTGCCAGCACTACCCTCCTTGCGGGTAGCAATCAGCCCCAGCATTTT.

The chain carries TRBV5-1 and TRBJ1-2; 8 bases align to TRBD1. Losses at the gene ends were 0 bases for V and 2 bases for J; bases not matched to a gene: 3. CDR3 length: 15 amino acids. Germline V gene sequence: CDR1 SGHRS, CDR2 YFSETQ. DNA for the CDR3: TGCGCCAGCAGCTTGGCGGGACAGGCAAACTATGGCTACACCTTC. It specifies CASSLAGQANYGYTF. Based on the CDR3 plus reference TRBV5-1 and TRBJ1-2, the full variable domain is KAGVTQTPRYLIKTRGQQVTLSCSPISGHRSVSWYQQTPGQGLQFLFEYFSETQRNKGNFPGRFSGRQFSNSRSEMNVSTLELGDSALYLCASSLAGQANYGYTFGSGTRLTVV.

The chain links TRBV19 to TRBJ2-3; possibly TRBD2 for D (7 bases). Germline-derived CDR1 and CDR2 are LNHDA and SQIVND (reference sequence). The CDR3 runs to 13 residues. V lost 3 bases and J lost 8, with 12 bases in between. Here the CDR3 DNA reads TGTGCCAGTAGTATGGGGGGGCCAGGTACGCAGTATTTT. Translated: CASSMGGPGTQYF.

This chain connects TRBV16 to TRBJ2-7; TRBD1 is a possible D gene (6 bases). Germline V gives CDR1 KGHSY, CDR2 FQNENV. Deletions cut 2 bases from V and 7 bases from J, with 12 bases between. CDR3 size: 13 residues. CDR3 in amino acids: CASSQRQGWEQYF. DNA of the CDR3: TGTGCCAGCAGCCAACGGCAGGGGTGGGAGCAGTACTTC.

The CDR3 region is CASSSGLQVDTQYF. The CDR3 DNA follows: TGCGCCAGCAGCTCGGGACTTCAAGTGGATACGCAGTATTTT. The gene calls are TRBV5-1 and TRBJ2-3; possibly TRBD2 for D (6 bases). The CDR3 extends over 14 amino acids. CDR1 is SGHRS and CDR2 is YFSETQ in the germline V gene. V lost 3 bases to trimming and J lost 6 bases, with 14 bases between them. Supplemented by reference TRBV5-1 and TRBJ2-3, the full variable domain reads KAGVTQTPRYLIKTRGQQVTLSCSPISGHRSVSWYQQTPGQGLQFLFEYFSETQRNKGNFPGRFSGRQFSNSRSEMNVSTLELGDSALYLCASSSGLQVDTQYFGPGTRLTVL.

Here the CDR3 DNA reads TGTGCCAGTAGTATATTGGGGCGCCACCAAGAGACCCAGTACTTC. Its protein product is CASSILGRHQETQYF. This chain links TRBV19 with TRBJ2-5; possibly TRBD1 for D (5 bases). Germline CDR1 and CDR2: LNHDA and SQIVND (reference sequence). V was clipped by 2 bases and J by 0 bases, with 10 bases between them. This CDR3 contains 15 residues.

This chain uses TRBV7-7 with TRBJ2-5; 8 bases agree with TRBD2. The V gene end was trimmed by 1 base and the J gene end by 3 bases; junction bases not matched to a gene: 7. Germline CDR1 SSHAT, CDR2 FNYEAQ (reference sequence). CDR3 size: 16 residues. CDR3 protein: CASSLGLAGTKETQYF. CDR3 nucleotide sequence: TGTGCCAGCAGCTTAGGTTTAGCGGGGACCAAAGAGACCCAGTACTTC. Combining the CDR3 with reference TRBV7-7 and TRBJ2-5 gives the whole variable domain GAGVSQSPRYKVTKRGQDVTLRCDPISSHATLYWYQQALGQGPEFLTYFNYEAQPDKSGLPSDRFSAERPEGSISTLTIQRTEQRDSAMYRCASSLGLAGTKETQYFGPGTRLLVL.

The chain is built from TRBV11-2 and TRBJ2-3; possibly TRBD2 for D (5 bases). The CDR3 is 13 amino acids. CDR1 is SGHAT and CDR2 is FQNNGV in the germline V gene. V shed 6 bases and J shed 5 bases, with 12 bases lying between them. CDR3 nucleotide sequence: TGTGCCAGCAGTACCGGGATAAAAGATACGCAGTATTTT. This codes for CASSTGIKDTQYF.

The chain is built from TRBV7-9 and TRBJ2-6; tentatively, D is TRBD1 or TRBD2 (6 bases each). Between the trimmed V and J ends, which lost 2 bases and 4 bases, there was a span of 9 bases. CDR3 size: 15 residues. The germline V gene encodes CDR1 SEHNR and CDR2 FQNEAQ (reference sequence). The CDR3 protein is CASSLRGAGANVLTF. CDR3 DNA sequence: TGTGCCAGCAGCTTAAGGGGGGCGGGGGCCAACGTCCTGACTTTC. The entire variable domain, with the rest obtained from reference TRBV7-9 and TRBJ2-6, is as follows: DTGVSQNPRHKITKRGQNVTFRCDPISEHNRLYWYRQTLGQGPEFLTYFQNEAQLEKSRLLSDRFSAERPKGSFSTLEIQRTEQGDSAMYLCASSLRGAGANVLTFGAGSRLTVL.

The chain combines TRBV10-3 with TRBJ2-5, with no clear D. Germline V CDR1 and CDR2: ENHRY, SYGVKD. The V and J ends lost 0 bases and 11 bases respectively, with 7 bases between them. The CDR3 is 11 amino acids. CDR3 coding DNA: TGTGCCATCAGTGAGTCTGGTCTTCAGTACTTC. This encodes CAISESGLQYF.

The rearrangement joins TRBV28 to TRBJ2-5, with D perhaps matching TRBD1 or TRBD2 (5 bases each). CDR3 size: 14 residues. V shed 3 bases and J shed 0 bases, with 8 bases lying between them. Germline V CDR1 and CDR2: MDHEN, SYDVKM. The CDR3 DNA follows: TGTGCCAGCAGTTTGTGGGGGAACCAAGAGACCCAGTACTTC. Translating gives CASSLWGNQETQYF.

The rearrangement joins TRBV7-6 to TRBJ1-4; TRBD1 matches 7 bases. Germline CDR1 SGHVS, CDR2 FNYEAQ. Losses at the gene ends were 5 bases for V and 7 bases for J; bases not matched to a gene: 10. CDR3 size: 15 residues. The CDR3 here is CASSRETGRGEKLFF. CDR3 sequence (DNA): TGTGCCAGCAGCCGAGAGACAGGGAGAGGTGAAAAACTGTTTTTT.

The J gene is TRBJ1-6, the V gene TRBV6-1; D is unclear. Germline lookup yields CDR1 MNHNS and CDR2 SASEGT. V was shortened by 1 base and J by 11 bases, with 9 bases between the two germline ends. This CDR3 has 13 amino acids. The CDR3 nucleotides read TGTGCCAGCAGTGAAGGGATCCGTCCACCCCTCCACTTT. Residues: CASSEGIRPPLHF.

The V gene is TRBV7-3, the J gene TRBJ2-5; TRBD2 matches 11 bases. V gave up 2 bases and J gave up 5 bases; unmatched junction bases: 4. The CDR3 has 15 residues. The germline gives CDR1 SGHTA, CDR2 FQGTGA. CDR3 in amino acids: CASSLGGLAVETQYF. Written as DNA, the CDR3 is TGTGCCAGCAGCTTAGGGGGACTAGCGGTGGAGACCCAGTACTTC.